This T cell receptor (beta chain) comes out of a study of technical replicates of blood from four donors (dated by TCRdb to 2016 to 2017). Points on this clone: Its antigen is still unknown. Nothing much larger sits one base from this clone, and base qualities are not available.

V drops 8 bases and J drops 0 bases, leaving 5 bases in between. For CDR1 and CDR2, the germline V gene lists SGHTA and FQGNSA. Taken from cysteine to phenylalanine, the CDR3 has 11 residues. The read is trimmed to its CDR3 DNA, 33 bases read in frame from base 1. Library preparation used the immunoSEQ multiplex PCR assay. The clones in this table, taken by TCRdb from immuneACCESS, are in-frame only. Not every clone is retained; where verified, under half of the shortfall comes from an unresolved V gene, and the cause of the rest is unknown. The sample contains around 76,000 clones, approximately 92% of them found a single time. The ten biggest clones cover 0.41% of the sample.

The receptor chain draws on TRBV7-2 and TRBJ2-7, with the D gene too uncertain to name. This receptor was obtained from a human donor in good health. The source material was T cells isolated from PBMCs. The DNA sequence is given as TGTGCCAGCTCTTTCTCCTACGAGCAGTACTTC. It encodes CASSFSYEQYF.